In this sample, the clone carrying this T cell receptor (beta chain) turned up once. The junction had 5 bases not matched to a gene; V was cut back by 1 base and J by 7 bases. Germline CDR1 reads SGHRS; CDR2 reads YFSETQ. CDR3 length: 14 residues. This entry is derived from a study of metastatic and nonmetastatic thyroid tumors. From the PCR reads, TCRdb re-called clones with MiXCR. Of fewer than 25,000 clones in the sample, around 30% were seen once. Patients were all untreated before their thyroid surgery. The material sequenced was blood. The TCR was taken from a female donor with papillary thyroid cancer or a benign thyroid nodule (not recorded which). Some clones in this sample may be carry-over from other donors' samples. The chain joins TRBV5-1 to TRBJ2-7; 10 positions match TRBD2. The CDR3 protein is CASSLSSGGLEQYF. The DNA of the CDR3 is TGCGCCAGCAGCTTGTCTAGCGGGGGCTTAGAGCAGTACTTC. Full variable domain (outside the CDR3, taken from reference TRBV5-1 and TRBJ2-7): KAGVTQTPRYLIKTRGQQVTLSCSPISGHRSVSWYQQTPGQGLQFLFEYFSETQRNKGNFPGRFSGRQFSNSRSEMNVSTLELGDSALYLCASSLSSGGLEQYFGPGTRLTVT.